Shown below are 28 T cell receptor beta chains from a single sample sequenced in a study of CD8+ T cells in alopecia areata. cDNA reverse transcribed from extracted RNA served as the sequencing template. Measured with immunoSEQ multiplex PCR; TCRdb has only the in-frame clones, and not every one. The data contain 110,000 or so clones, roughly 50% of them singletons. The treatment is: oral pan-JAK inhibitor, 5-10 mg twice daily. The sequencing here drew on CD4+ T cells sorted from blood, taken at week 24, from a patient treated with tofacitinib. The receptors were sampled from a human donor with alopecia areata.

This clone was detected only a few times. The chain has TRBV29-1 and TRBJ2-5, with D perhaps TRBD2 (5 bases). The CDR3 is made up of 13 amino acids. Germline CDR1 reads SQVTM; CDR2 reads ANQGSEA. The V gene lost 2 bases and the J gene lost 2 bases, with 9 bases spanning the gap. CDR3 residues: CSVERPGQETQYF. Here the CDR3 DNA reads TGCAGCGTTGAAAGGCCGGGGCAAGAGACCCAGTACTTC.

This sequence joins TRBV6-5 and TRBJ2-2; the match to TRBD1 covers 8 bases. The V gene's germline CDR1 is MNHEY and CDR2 SVGAGI. This CDR3 is built from 15 residues. V gave up 7 bases and J gave up 1 base; unmatched junction bases: 5. DNA for the CDR3: TGTGCCAGCAAAGAGGGACAGGTGAACACCGGGGAGCTGTTTTTT. Translating it yields CASKEGQVNTGELFF.

Only a few counts were recorded for this clone. The V and J genes are TRBV20-1 and TRBJ2-3, with D hard to call. The CDR3 runs to 11 residues. The germline V gene encodes CDR1 DFQATT and CDR2 SNEGSKA (reference sequence). V dropped 6 bases and J dropped 5 bases, with 9 bases sitting between them. CDR3 in DNA: TGCAGTGCCCGGAGTAGAGATACGCAGTATTTT. Protein sequence: CSARSRDTQYF.

This clone has just a few counts. J is TRBJ2-7 and V is TRBV5-1; 8 bases line up with TRBD2. Germline assignment: CDR1 SGHRS and CDR2 YFSETQ. With V trimmed by 4 bases and J by 6 bases, 9 bases remained unmatched. The CDR3 has 14 residues. The CDR3 region is CASSDPTSAVEQYF. The DNA for the CDR3 is TGCGCCAGCAGCGATCCGACTAGCGCTGTCGAGCAGTACTTC.

The V and J genes are TRBV25-1 and TRBJ2-2, with D possibly being TRBD1 (5 bases). This CDR3 has 15 residues. Germline-derived CDR1 and CDR2 are MGHDK and SYGVNS. The ends were cut back, 3 bases at V and 2 bases at J, with 10 bases in the middle. CDR3 nucleotides: TGTGCCAGCAGTGATCCCAGGGTCAACACCGGGGAGCTGTTTTTT. Translation gives CASSDPRVNTGELFF.

The rearrangement links TRBV19 to TRBJ2-7; 8 bases align to TRBD2. The CDR3 loop spans 15 amino acids. V shed 10 bases, J shed 3 bases, and the junction held 14 bases outside the gene matches. Germline loops: CDR1 LNHDA, CDR2 SQIVND (reference sequence). DNA for the CDR3: TGTGCCACCTTGACACGACGGGGGGGACGCTACGAGCAGTACTTC. Its protein is CATLTRRGGRYEQYF.

The gene calls are TRBV10-2 and TRBJ2-5; 9 bases are shared with TRBD2. The CDR3 extends over 13 amino acids. Germline V gives CDR1 WSHSY, CDR2 SAAADI. V lost 8 bases, J lost 5 bases, and 6 bases stayed unmatched. This CDR3 is CASVFAGGETQYF. In DNA form, the CDR3 reads TGCGCCAGCGTCTTCGCGGGGGGGGAGACCCAGTACTTC.

The table lists this clone with a few counts. The chain carries TRBV15 and TRBJ2-4; D possibly corresponds to TRBD1 (6 bases). This CDR3 comprises 15 residues. V was shortened by 0 bases and J by 7 bases, with 13 bases between the two germline ends. The germline V gene encodes CDR1 LNHNV and CDR2 YYDKDF (reference sequence). The CDR3 spells CATSRDAATGNIQYF. The DNA of the CDR3 is TGTGCCACCAGCAGAGACGCGGCTACAGGGAACATTCAGTACTTC.

In this sample, this clone turned up a few times. The CDR3 region is CASSSRTSSSSYNEQFF. CDR3 sequence (DNA): TGTGCCAGCAGCTCTCGGACTAGCTCAAGCTCCTACAATGAGCAGTTCTTC. The V call is TRBV7-9, the J call TRBJ2-1; TRBD2 agrees at 8 bases. The CDR3 runs 17 residues. Germline V gene lookup returns CDR1 SEHNR and CDR2 FQNEAQ (reference sequence). The junction had 8 bases not matched to a gene; V was cut back by 4 bases and J by 0 bases.

This clone was seen a handful of times. V is TRBV20-1 and J is TRBJ2-5; D possibly corresponds to TRBD1 (6 bases). Germline V gene lookup returns CDR1 DFQATT and CDR2 SNEGSKA (reference sequence). Trimming pared 6 bases from V and 3 bases from J, leaving 8 bases between. The CDR3 covers 11 residues. In DNA, the CDR3 is TGCAGTGCGGGGACAAAAGAGACCCAGTACTTC. This sequence encodes CSAGTKETQYF.

The chain has TRBV5-8 and TRBJ1-2; D remains unclear. Per germline, CDR1 SGHTS and CDR2 YDEGEE. V was trimmed by 4 bases and J by 6 bases, leaving 19 bases between them. CDR3 size: 15 residues. This chain's CDR3 is CASSHTWPVANGYTF. CDR3 DNA: TGTGCCAGCAGCCACACGTGGCCGGTGGCGAATGGCTACACCTTC.

This chain connects TRBV29-1 to TRBJ2-1; 10 bases match TRBD2. V lost 7 bases and J lost 8; bases outside the gene matches: 5. Germline CDR1 and CDR2: SQVTM and ANQGSEA. This CDR3 comprises 12 residues. The CDR3 here is CSGGLARDEQFF. DNA of the CDR3: TGCAGCGGGGGACTAGCGAGGGATGAGCAGTTCTTC.

The J gene is TRBJ2-3, the V gene TRBV5-1; D ambiguous. Germline V gene sequence: CDR1 SGHRS, CDR2 YFSETQ. The CDR3 covers 12 residues. V lost 4 bases, J lost 5 bases, and 8 bases lay in between. The DNA of the CDR3 is TGCGCCAGCAGCCCCACTGAAGATACGCAGTATTTT. Protein product: CASSPTEDTQYF.

The V and J genes are TRBV7-9 and TRBJ2-2; the match to TRBD2 covers 8 bases. Germline V lookup: CDR1 SEHNR, CDR2 FQNEAQ (reference sequence). V was clipped by 8 bases and J by 1 base; unmatched bases: 9. The CDR3 covers 16 residues. The DNA of the CDR3 is TGTGCCAGCCGCCGCTCCGCGGGGGGGAACACCGGGGAGCTGTTTTTT. This translates into CASRRSAGGNTGELFF. The complete variable domain, with remaining parts taken from reference TRBV7-9 and TRBJ2-2, reads DTGVSQNPRHKITKRGQNVTFRCDPISEHNRLYWYRQTLGQGPEFLTYFQNEAQLEKSRLLSDRFSAERPKGSFSTLEIQRTEQGDSAMYLCASRRSAGGNTGELFFGEGSRLTVL.

This rearrangement joins TRBV25-1 to TRBJ2-3; perhaps TRBD1 as D (6 bases). V lost 3 bases and J lost 6, with 13 bases in between. Germline-derived CDR1 and CDR2 are MGHDK and SYGVNS. The CDR3 totals 14 residues. This CDR3 reads CASSDQTGSDTQYF. In DNA, the CDR3 is TGTGCCAGCAGTGATCAAACAGGGAGCGATACGCAGTATTTT.

This clone was observed once. V and J are TRBV2 and TRBJ2-5, with a tentative D call TRBD1 (6 bases). Germline V gives CDR1 SNHLY, CDR2 FYNNEI. The CDR3 runs to 13 residues. Trimming took 4 bases from V and 1 from J, leaving 7 bases between them. CDR3 loop: CASSGGPQETQYF. The CDR3 DNA reads as TGTGCCAGCAGTGGGGGGCCCCAAGAGACCCAGTACTTC.

The table lists this clone with many counts. The DNA of the CDR3 is TGTGCCAGCAGCCAAGTGAACAGGGAGTCCGAGCAGTACTTC. It is translated as CASSQVNRESEQYF. This chain uses TRBV14 with TRBJ2-7, with a tentative D call TRBD1 (6 bases). V lost 1 base, J lost 6 bases, and 13 bases lay in between. This CDR3 region has 14 residues. Germline-derived CDR1 and CDR2 are SGHDN and FVKESK.

The chain carries TRBV11-1 and TRBJ2-3, with 9 bases identical to TRBD1. Germline loops: CDR1 SGHAT, CDR2 FQDESV (reference sequence). V gave up 5 bases and J gave up 2 bases; unmatched junction bases: 14. This CDR3 has 18 amino acids. CDR3 nucleotide sequence: TGTGCCAGCAGCCCACACCGCGCGGACAGGGGCCCCACAGATACGCAGTATTTT. It encodes CASSPHRADRGPTDTQYF.

The V and J genes are TRBV10-3 and TRBJ2-7; D tentatively reads TRBD1 or TRBD2 (6 bases each). This CDR3 contains 15 residues. The V gene lost 0 bases and the J gene lost 5 bases, with 14 bases spanning the gap. Germline CDR1 ENHRY, CDR2 SYGVKD. CDR3: CAISESAQGGNEQYF. The CDR3 DNA is TGTGCCATCAGTGAGTCCGCACAGGGAGGTAACGAGCAGTACTTC.

This chain joins TRBV19 and TRBJ2-3; D is unresolved. This CDR3 spans 13 amino acids. V dropped 5 bases and J dropped 2 bases, with 8 bases sitting between them. Looked up from germline, CDR1 is LNHDA and CDR2 is SQIVND (reference sequence). The DNA of the CDR3 is TGTGCCAGTAGTTCCCACGCCACAGATACGCAGTATTTT. This translates into CASSSHATDTQYF.

This clone occurred a few times. This rearrangement joins TRBV2 to TRBJ2-7; maybe TRBD1 (6 bases). CDR3 length: 13 amino acids. V shed 4 bases and J shed 7 bases, with 14 bases lying between them. Germline V CDR1 and CDR2: SNHLY, FYNNEI. The CDR3 here is CASSVGPGEEQYF. In DNA form, the CDR3 reads TGTGCCAGCAGTGTTGGCCCAGGGGAGGAGCAGTACTTC.

This clone was counted a few times. The chain is built from TRBV29-1 and TRBJ1-3; no clear D gene. CDR1 and CDR2 from the germline V gene are SQVTM and ANQGSEA. The CDR3 consists of 13 residues. Trimming cost V 5 bases and J 4 bases, with 12 bases left between them. CDR3 bases: TGCAGCGTTTCCCCGGGGTCCGGAAACACCATATATTTT. It codes for CSVSPGSGNTIYF. Based on the CDR3 plus reference TRBV29-1 and TRBJ1-3, the full variable domain is SAVISQKPSRDICQRGTSLTIQCQVDSQVTMMFWYRQQPGQSLTLIATANQGSEATYESGFVIDKFPISRPNLTFSTLTVSNMSPEDSSIYLCSVSPGSGNTIYFGEGSWLTVV.

In the case of this clone: At one end, the junction sequence differs from germline, possibly due to a read error. The chain is built from TRBV7-3 and TRBJ2-3; 9 bases are a match to TRBD1. The CDR3 is 12 amino acids. Germline V gene lookup returns CDR1 SGHTA and CDR2 FQGTGA. The CDR3, as DNA: TGTGCCAGCAGTCCGGGACAGGGTAACATGGATTTT. This translates into CASSPGQGNMDF.

This clone was counted between two and nine times. J is TRBJ2-5 and V is TRBV7-2; 9 bases align to TRBD1. This CDR3 comprises 12 residues. The germline V gene has CDR1 SGHTA and CDR2 FQGNSA. After removal of 10 bases from V and 3 bases from J, the junction contained 3 bases not matched to a gene. CDR3 in DNA: TGTGCCACCCGGACAGGGGAAGAGACCCAGTACTTC. Its translation: CATRTGEETQYF.

V gene TRBV5-1 combines with J gene TRBJ2-2; weak D call: TRBD1 (5 bases). The V gene's germline CDR1 is SGHRS and CDR2 YFSETQ. CDR3 size: 12 residues. The CDR3 nucleotides are TGCCTTCCCGTAGGGGACACCGGGGAGCTGTTTTTT. The encoded protein is CLPVGDTGELFF.

In this sample, this clone turned up a few times. The chain uses TRBV29-1 and TRBJ2-2; tentative D call: TRBD1 (5 bases). Germline V lookup: CDR1 SQVTM, CDR2 ANQGSEA. The CDR3 has 14 amino acids. V shed 6 bases and J shed 1 base, with 12 bases lying between them. Here the CDR3 reads CSVVGVLNTGELFF. The CDR3 DNA reads TGCAGCGTAGTAGGGGTCCTGAACACCGGGGAGCTGTTTTTT.

This clone was seen a handful of times. This chain connects TRBV25-1 to TRBJ2-6; 8 positions agree with TRBD2. Germline CDR1 is MGHDK and CDR2 is SYGVNS. Trimming cost V 3 bases and J 2 bases; bases outside gene matches: 6. This CDR3 comprises 17 residues. In DNA form, the CDR3 reads TGTGCCAGCAGTGATACACCGGGGGGGCCTGGGGCCAACGTCCTGACTTTC. This codes for CASSDTPGGPGANVLTF.

This chain connects TRBV6-5 to TRBJ1-5; no reliable D call. This CDR3 is 15 amino acids long. V lost 5 bases to trimming and J lost 2 bases, with 13 bases between them. Germline V CDR1 and CDR2: MNHEY, SVGAGI. CDR3 DNA: TGTGCCAGCAGTCTAACCCGGGGTGGCAATCAGCCCCAGCATTTT. It encodes CASSLTRGGNQPQHF.